This entry describes one T cell receptor beta chain. Its specific antigen is unknown. No much larger clonotype is one base removed from it; base qualities were not supplied. The data were obtained in a study of a mutant IDH1 vaccine in newly diagnosed glioma (dated by TCRdb to the early 2020s). Notes on the research overall: Across visits V03 through V10, patients got a total of eight vaccinations, given in weeks 1, 3, 5, 7, 11, 15, 19 and 23. Vaccination began 4-6 weeks after radiotherapy alone, or alongside temozolomide cycles in the chemotherapy-containing groups. Of the approximately 30 treated patients, approximately 62% were male and approximately 38% were female, and the mean age was approximately 40 years. Before enrollment, most patients had been given radiochemotherapy with temozolomide as standard therapy, while the rest had received either radiotherapy alone or temozolomide alone. Peripheral blood was drawn at six visits: V03 (baseline), V05, V07, V10, V12 and V13. For exploratory analyses, longitudinal TCRB deep sequencing was carried out in 25 treated patients wherever samples were available. Overall study outcomes, separate from this receptor: PBMC samples for TCRB deep sequencing were selected based on availability. Immune responses induced by the vaccine were seen in over 80% of patients across multiple MHC alleles. The authors noted that analyses of patient blood samples could not be reproduced because of sample limitations. Pseudoprogression appeared unrelated to alterations in the top peripheral T cell clonotypes detected by TCRB sequencing.

There are 14 amino acids in the CDR3, from cysteine to phenylalanine inclusive. Kept here is only the CDR3 DNA, which spans 42 bases and is read in frame from base 1. Relative to germline, V is 5 bases shorter and J is 1 base shorter, with 10 bases between their ends. Sequences MNHNS (CDR1) and SASEGT (CDR2) are obtained from the germline V gene. The library was made by the immunoSEQ multiplex PCR assay. Rearranged TCR beta chain sequences were amplified with the hsTCRB Kit following the manufacturer's protocol. TCRB libraries were sequenced on an Illumina MiSeq. Processing in the source paper ran as follows. The kit vendor's proprietary platform handled demultiplexing, trimming and gene mapping. TCRdb holds this immuneACCESS table with in-frame rearrangements only. Some clones are missing; in checked studies, unresolved V genes explain under half, and the rest has no known cause. V, J and clone size were drawn from that table, and D and trimming were deduced from the DNA. The sample records approximately 37,000 clones, about 75% of which are singletons. The ten largest clones take up 5% to 6% of the sample.

The sample's time point label is to be understood as: week 23, last vaccination. A 20-mer mutant IDH1 peptide at 300 micrograms in Montanide made up each vaccine dose, which was injected subcutaneously together with topical imiquimod. Donors had newly diagnosed WHO grade 3 or 4 IDH1-mutant astrocytomas with loss of nuclear ATRX. The samples were drawn from NOA16, a multicentre, single-arm, open-label phase I trial in Germany that tested a mutant IDH1 peptide vaccine in humans for the first time. Genomic DNA for TCRB sequencing was extracted from EDTA blood using the DNeasy Blood and Tissue Kit. The sequenced sample was PBMCs, obtained from a glioma patient whose treatment included an IDH1 peptide vaccine. The chain is made from TRBV6-1 and TRBJ2-3, with the D gene not clear enough to name. The TCR comes from a man in his fifties or sixties with glioma. The CDR3 region: CASSFMQGTDTQYF. The nucleotides read TGTGCCAGCAGTTTCATGCAGGGCACAGATACGCAGTATTTT.